This entry lists 6 T cell receptor beta chains sequenced from one sample in a study of graft-versus-host responses after intestinal transplantation. The antigens of these receptors remain unknown. Some clones are missing from TCRdb's copy, which holds only in-frame ones; the method was immunoSEQ multiplex PCR. The sample has some 90,000 clones, approximately 92% seen once; the top ten hold less than 0.5%. The sample consisted of unstimulated CD8+ T cells sorted from spleen or lymph node cells, taken before intestinal transplant. The receptor set was obtained from a human donor who received an intestinal transplant.

The chain uses TRBV27 and TRBJ1-1; perhaps TRBD1 as D (6 bases). The CDR3 spans 12 residues. Trimming shortened V by 8 bases and J by 4 bases, and 11 bases separated the two germline ends. Per the germline V gene, CDR1 is MNHEY and CDR2 is SMNVEV (reference sequence). Here the CDR3 reads CASGDRSTEAFF. The DNA of the CDR3 is TGTGCCAGCGGCGACAGGTCCACTGAAGCTTTCTTT.

The rearrangement joins TRBV6-5 to TRBJ2-7; D not certain. The germline V gene has CDR1 MNHEY and CDR2 SVGAGI. Trimming left V 0 bases short and J 0 bases short, with 6 bases between. The CDR3 length is 14 residues. The CDR3 reads CASSYSGDSYEQYF. Written as DNA, the CDR3 is TGTGCCAGCAGTTACTCTGGAGACTCCTACGAGCAGTACTTC.

The rearrangement joins TRBV28 to TRBJ2-1; tentative D call: TRBD2 (6 bases). V shed 0 bases and J shed 6 bases, with 12 bases lying between them. The germline V gene has CDR1 MDHEN and CDR2 SYDVKM. This CDR3 is built from 15 residues. This CDR3 is CASSLWGEAGNEQFF. The CDR3 bases are TGTGCCAGCAGTTTATGGGGGGAAGCGGGCAATGAGCAGTTCTTC. The complete variable domain, with remaining parts taken from reference TRBV28 and TRBJ2-1, reads DVKVTQSSRYLVKRTGEKVFLECVQDMDHENMFWYRQDPGLGLRLIYFSYDVKMKEKGDIPEGYSVSREKKERFSLILESASTNQTSMYLCASSLWGEAGNEQFFGPGTRLTVL.

This chain connects TRBV4-1 to TRBJ2-3; 7 bases are a match to TRBD2. CDR3 length equals 16 residues. CDR1 MGHRA and CDR2 YSYEKL come from the germline V gene. V shed 1 base, J shed 3 bases, and the junction held 7 bases outside the gene matches. The CDR3 region is CASSQARGGRTDTQYF. The CDR3, as DNA: TGCGCCAGCAGCCAAGCTCGGGGCGGGAGAACAGATACGCAGTATTTT.

The chain employs TRBV19 and TRBJ1-6, with TRBD1 as a possible D gene (6 bases). The V end was cut by 0 bases, the J end by 2 bases, with 8 bases between. The CDR3 totals 16 residues. Looked up from germline, CDR1 is LNHDA and CDR2 is SQIVND (reference sequence). The CDR3 protein is CASSIDEGAYNSPLHF. Here the CDR3 DNA reads TGTGCCAGTAGTATAGACGAGGGGGCCTATAATTCACCCCTCCACTTT.

The genes are TRBV7-9 and TRBJ2-2, with a weak D call TRBD1 (6 bases). Deletions cut 6 bases from V and 7 bases from J, with 18 bases between. CDR3 length equals 15 residues. The germline CDR1 and CDR2 sequences are SEHNR and FQNEAQ (reference sequence). The CDR3, as DNA: TGTGCCAGCAGTAAACTGGGGGCGCCTAACGGGGAGCTGTTTTTT. This gives the protein CASSKLGAPNGELFF.